The rows below give T cell receptor beta chains drawn from one sample of a study of CD8 T cells in Susac syndrome. In TCRdb, the immunoSEQ multiplex PCR reads were re-called with MiXCR into one record per CDR3 protein. The sample holds hundreds of thousands of distinct CDR3 sequences, 85% to 90% seen once. Sequencing used CD8+ T cells from PBMCs. The receptors shown here come from a human donor with multiple sclerosis. CDR3s include the opening cysteine and the closing phenylalanine or tryptophan. Fields, in order: CDR3 length, clone size, J gene, V gene, D gene, CDR3 DNA, CDR3 protein. The D gene is left open where the match is weak. Clone size appears in some rows only: once, few, many, or a class for an expanded clone.

len: 18
abundance: once
j_gene: TRBJ2-4
v_gene: TRBV5-4
d_gene: TRBD1
CDR3nt: TGTGCCAGCAGCTTGGGGACAGGGCTTAGAGGGATCAAGGACATTCAGTACTTC
CDR3aa: CASSLGTGLRGIKDIQYF

len: 13
abundance: -
j_gene: TRBJ2-7
v_gene: TRBV20-1
d_gene: -
CDR3nt: TGCAGTGCTAGAGAGACAGGTGACTACGAGCAGTACTTC
CDR3aa: CSARETGDYEQYF

len: 15
abundance: -
j_gene: TRBJ1-2
v_gene: TRBV5-6
d_gene: -
CDR3nt: TGTGCCAGCAGCCCAGGGCGGGGTTCTAACTATGGCTACACCTTC
CDR3aa: CASSPGRGSNYGYTF

len: 12
abundance: -
j_gene: TRBJ2-1
v_gene: TRBV30
d_gene: -
CDR3nt: TGTGCCTGGGGTACTCAAGTGGATGAGCAGTTCTTC
CDR3aa: CAWGTQVDEQFF

len: 13
abundance: -
j_gene: TRBJ2-7
v_gene: TRBV10-3
d_gene: -
CDR3nt: TGTGCCATCAGACCGCCCAGCGCGTACGAGCAGTACTTC
CDR3aa: CAIRPPSAYEQYF

len: 10
abundance: -
j_gene: TRBJ2-2
v_gene: TRBV6-2/TRBV6-3
d_gene: -
CDR3nt: TGTGCCAGCAGGAGTCGGGAGCTGTTTTTT
CDR3aa: CASRSRELFF

len: 15
abundance: -
j_gene: TRBJ1-5
v_gene: TRBV19
d_gene: -
CDR3nt: TGTGCCAGTACATCGTTCCGGGACGGTGATCAGCCCCAGCATTTT
CDR3aa: CASTSFRDGDQPQHF

len: 12
abundance: -
j_gene: TRBJ1-1
v_gene: TRBV29-1
d_gene: -
CDR3nt: TGCAGCGACCTACAGGGAAACACTGAAGCTTTCTTT
CDR3aa: CSDLQGNTEAFF

len: 13
abundance: -
j_gene: TRBJ2-5
v_gene: TRBV25-1
d_gene: -
CDR3nt: TGTGCCAGCGGGGGAGAGAATGAAGAGACCCAGTACTTC
CDR3aa: CASGGENEETQYF

len: 15
abundance: -
j_gene: TRBJ2-2
v_gene: TRBV5-5
d_gene: -
CDR3nt: TGTGCCAGCAGCTTGTACGGGCCGAGCACCGGGGAGCTGTTTTTT
CDR3aa: CASSLYGPSTGELFF

len: 14
abundance: -
j_gene: TRBJ2-1
v_gene: TRBV29-1
d_gene: -
CDR3nt: TGCAGCGTTTCAAGGGGAGGAGTGTACAATGAGCAGTTCTTC
CDR3aa: CSVSRGGVYNEQFF

len: 15
abundance: -
j_gene: TRBJ1-1
v_gene: TRBV9
d_gene: TRBD1
CDR3nt: TGTGCCAGCAGCGCCTCGGGACAGCTGAACACTGAAGCTTTCTTT
CDR3aa: CASSASGQLNTEAFF

len: 10
abundance: -
j_gene: TRBJ1-1
v_gene: TRBV30
d_gene: -
CDR3nt: TGTGCCTGGGGGCATACTGAAGCTTTCTTT
CDR3aa: CAWGHTEAFF

len: 17
abundance: once
j_gene: TRBJ2-1
v_gene: TRBV6-2/TRBV6-3
d_gene: -
CDR3nt: TGTGCCAGCAGTTACCCCACAGGGGAGGGTTTGGACAATGAGCAGTTCTTC
CDR3aa: CASSYPTGEGLDNEQFF

len: 14
abundance: -
j_gene: TRBJ2-1
v_gene: TRBV7-3
d_gene: -
CDR3nt: TGTGCCAGCAGCTTAATGGGTCCGTCTCCTGAGCAGTTCTTC
CDR3aa: CASSLMGPSPEQFF

len: 16
abundance: -
j_gene: TRBJ2-2
v_gene: TRBV5-6
d_gene: TRBD1
CDR3nt: TGTGCCAGCAGCTTGGTATCGGACAGGGGCACCGGGGAGCTGTTTTTT
CDR3aa: CASSLVSDRGTGELFF

len: 15
abundance: -
j_gene: TRBJ1-1
v_gene: TRBV5-4
d_gene: -
CDR3nt: TGTGCCAGCAGCTTGGATCTTCAGGGCGGCACTGAAGCTTTCTTT
CDR3aa: CASSLDLQGGTEAFF

len: 14
abundance: -
j_gene: TRBJ2-3
v_gene: TRBV6-5
d_gene: TRBD2
CDR3nt: TGTGCCAGCCGGGGGGGATCTAGCACAGATACGCAGTATTTT
CDR3aa: CASRGGSSTDTQYF

len: 14
abundance: once
j_gene: TRBJ2-7
v_gene: TRBV28
d_gene: -
CDR3nt: TGTGCCAGCAGTTTTTCACCTGGGGCCTACGAGCAGTACTTC
CDR3aa: CASSFSPGAYEQYF

len: 15
abundance: -
j_gene: TRBJ2-7
v_gene: TRBV6-5
d_gene: TRBD2
CDR3nt: TGTGCCAGCAGTTACTCACGGACTAGCAGACACGAGCAGTACTTC
CDR3aa: CASSYSRTSRHEQYF

len: 16
abundance: -
j_gene: TRBJ2-3
v_gene: TRBV6-5
d_gene: -
CDR3nt: TGTGCCAGCAGTTACGGAGTCGCAGGAAGCACAGATACGCAGTATTTT
CDR3aa: CASSYGVAGSTDTQYF

len: 16
abundance: -
j_gene: TRBJ2-7
v_gene: TRBV19
d_gene: TRBD1
CDR3nt: TGTGCCAGTAGTATACGAGAGACAGGGGACTCCTACGAGCAGTACTTC
CDR3aa: CASSIRETGDSYEQYF

len: 17
abundance: -
j_gene: TRBJ2-5
v_gene: TRBV12-3/TRBV12-4
d_gene: TRBD2
CDR3nt: TGTGCCAGCAGTTTTATTCTAGCGGGGCCCACGGGGGAGACCCAGTACTTC
CDR3aa: CASSFILAGPTGETQYF

len: 14
abundance: -
j_gene: TRBJ2-5
v_gene: TRBV5-1
d_gene: TRBD1
CDR3nt: TGCGCCAGCAGCGACGGGACAGACCAAGAGACCCAGTACTTC
CDR3aa: CASSDGTDQETQYF

len: 13
abundance: -
j_gene: TRBJ1-1
v_gene: TRBV5-4
d_gene: -
CDR3nt: TGTGCCAGCAGCGGGGAATTAGACACTGAAGCTTTCTTT
CDR3aa: CASSGELDTEAFF

len: 15
abundance: -
j_gene: TRBJ2-2
v_gene: TRBV20-1
d_gene: TRBD1
CDR3nt: TGCAGTGCTAGAAACAGGGGTGGTGGCACCGGGGAGCTGTTTTTT
CDR3aa: CSARNRGGGTGELFF

len: 15
abundance: -
j_gene: TRBJ2-5
v_gene: TRBV30
d_gene: TRBD2
CDR3nt: TGTGCCTGGAACCGAGCGGGGGGGGGCGGAGAGACCCAGTACTTC
CDR3aa: CAWNRAGGGGETQYF

len: 14
abundance: -
j_gene: TRBJ2-3
v_gene: TRBV28
d_gene: -
CDR3nt: TGTGCCAGCAGTCCCCGGGTCCACACAGATACGCAGTATTTT
CDR3aa: CASSPRVHTDTQYF

len: 16
abundance: -
j_gene: TRBJ2-5
v_gene: TRBV20-1
d_gene: -
CDR3nt: TGCAGTGCTAGAGGCGCGGGATTCACACTACAAGAGACCCAGTACTTC
CDR3aa: CSARGAGFTLQETQYF

len: 13
abundance: -
j_gene: TRBJ2-3
v_gene: TRBV3-1
d_gene: -
CDR3nt: TGTGCCAGCAGCCAAGTGACAAGCGATACGCAGTATTTT
CDR3aa: CASSQVTSDTQYF

len: 15
abundance: -
j_gene: TRBJ1-1
v_gene: TRBV10-1
d_gene: -
CDR3nt: TGCGCCAGCAGTGAGTCGCAGGGGTTGAACACTGAAGCTTTCTTT
CDR3aa: CASSESQGLNTEAFF

len: 15
abundance: -
j_gene: TRBJ2-5
v_gene: TRBV30
d_gene: -
CDR3nt: TGTGCCTGGAGTGTACAGAGAGACACCCAAGAGACCCAGTACTTC
CDR3aa: CAWSVQRDTQETQYF